Sequencing of this TCR beta chain was carried out in a study of T cell responses to AZD1222 COVID-19 vaccine. Overall study: Second doses were pooled across both intervals (about 4 or about 12 weeks).

Study-wide results and caveats: Among the donors, most were white British and more were female, and clonal diversity was possibly underestimated.

Clones were read by immunoSEQ multiplex PCR, and TCRdb kept only the in-frame ones, dropping some. The profile shows 150,000 to 200,000 clones, approximately 91% of them singletons. On this clone itself: Its antigen is currently unknown.

The V gene's germline CDR1 is SGDLS and CDR2 YYNGEE. The CDR3 totals 16 residues. Trimming removed 3 bases from V and 2 bases from J; junction bases left unmatched: 9. The specimen comprised peripheral blood, sampled on day 0 of AZD1222 vaccination. The receptor's source is an adult in good health. The V and J genes are TRBV9 and TRBJ2-3; TRBD2 agrees at 7 bases. The CDR3 reads CASSDPRRGYTDTQYF. As DNA, the CDR3 is TGTGCCAGCAGCGACCCCCGGCGGGGGTACACAGATACGCAGTATTTT.